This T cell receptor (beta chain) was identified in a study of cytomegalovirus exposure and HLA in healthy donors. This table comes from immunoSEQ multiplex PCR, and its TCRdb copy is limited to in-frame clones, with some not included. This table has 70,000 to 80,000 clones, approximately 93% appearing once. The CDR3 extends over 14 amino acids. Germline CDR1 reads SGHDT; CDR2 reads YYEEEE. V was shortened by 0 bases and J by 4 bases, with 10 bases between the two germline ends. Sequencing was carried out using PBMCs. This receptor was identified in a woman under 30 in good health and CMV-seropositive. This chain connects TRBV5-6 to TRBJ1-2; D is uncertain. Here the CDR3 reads CASSLGRQPYGYTF. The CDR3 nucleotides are TGTGCCAGCAGCTTGGGCAGACAACCCTATGGCTACACCTTC.